The clone carrying this T cell receptor beta chain was detected many times. This entry is derived from a study of human T cells and chemical hapten exposure. Overall study: For the roughly 25-week duration of the study, patients were given weekly doses of diphenylcyclopropenone on the scalp.

V trimming: 6 bases; J trimming: 4 bases; junction bases outside the gene matches: 4. CDR3 length: 15 amino acids. TCRdb independently ran MiXCR on the RACE reads; one entry per CDR3 protein. The profile shows 80,000 to 100,000 distinct CDR3 sequences, about 10% of them singletons. Stated time point: patch test 3, about 24 weeks after DPC sensitization. Indicated treatment: therapeutic diphenylcyclopropenone sensitization with weekly scalp DPC. This sequence was found in a woman in her forties or fifties with alopecia areata. Some clones in this sample may be carry-over from other donors' samples. The sample in question was whole blood, obtained in connection with sensitization to the hapten diphenylcyclopropenone (DPC). V is TRBV12-3 or TRBV12-4 and J is TRBJ2-7; 15 nucleotides align to TRBD2. Here the CDR3 reads CASRGLAGGVYEQYF. In DNA, the CDR3 is TGTGCCAGCAGAGGACTAGCGGGAGGGGTATACGAGCAGTACTTC.